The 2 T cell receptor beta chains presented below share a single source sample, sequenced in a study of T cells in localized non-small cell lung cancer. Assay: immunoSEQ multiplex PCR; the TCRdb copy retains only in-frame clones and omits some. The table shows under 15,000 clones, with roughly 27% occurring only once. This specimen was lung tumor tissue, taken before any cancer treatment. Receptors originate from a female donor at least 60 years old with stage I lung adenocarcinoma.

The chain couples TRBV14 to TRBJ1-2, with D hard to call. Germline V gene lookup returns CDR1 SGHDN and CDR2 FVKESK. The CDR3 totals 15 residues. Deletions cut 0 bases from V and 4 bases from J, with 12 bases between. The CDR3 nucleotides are TGTGCCAGCAGCCAAGATGTCGGTTGGGGCTATGGCTACACCTTC. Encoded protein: CASSQDVGWGYGYTF. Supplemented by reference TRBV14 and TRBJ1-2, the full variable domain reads EAGVTQFPSHSVIEKGQTVTLRCDPISGHDNLYWYRRVMGKEIKFLLHFVKESKQDESGMPNNRFLAERTGGTYSTLKVQPAELEDSGVYFCASSQDVGWGYGYTFGSGTRLTVV.

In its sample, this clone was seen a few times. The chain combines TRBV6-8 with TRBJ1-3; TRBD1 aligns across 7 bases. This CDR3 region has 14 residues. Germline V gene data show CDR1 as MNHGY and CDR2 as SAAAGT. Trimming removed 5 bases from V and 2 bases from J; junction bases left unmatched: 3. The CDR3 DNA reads TGTGCCAGCAGTCGACAGGGCCCTGGAAACACCATATATTTT. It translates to CASSRQGPGNTIYF.